This T cell receptor beta chain was documented in a study of blood T cell repertoires in COVID-19. Study background: PBMCs, B-cell-depleted T cells, or T cells provided the cDNA or gDNA that made up the material.

This CDR3 spans 13 amino acids. V gave up 10 bases and J gave up 8 bases, with 20 bases separating them. Germline V CDR1 and CDR2: ENHRY, SYGVKD. Under the authors' procedure: Counts of nucleated cells, estimated from reference gene primer amplification, were obtained. Libraries were prepared by immunoSEQ multiplex PCR; TCRdb keeps only in-frame clonotypes and omits some of them. V, J and clone size were drawn from that table, and D and trimming were deduced from the DNA. The repertoire holds around 31,000 clones, with roughly 90% as singletons. The clonotype was recovered from a woman aged 40 to 55 with active or convalescent COVID-19. The sample comprised peripheral blood. This chain joins TRBV10-3 and TRBJ1-1; D remains ambiguous. CDR3 bases: TGTGCCACCAACTTCGGGCCCGGGAGAGAAGCTTTCTTT. Residues: CATNFGPGREAFF.